This T cell receptor beta chain was recovered during a study of breast tumors, draining lymph nodes, adjacent tissues. TCRdb used MiXCR to reprocess the multiplex PCR reads, holding one entry per CDR3 protein. The sample has some 110,000 distinct CDR3 sequences, less than 40% seen once; the top ten hold approximately 5%. The CDR3 has 15 residues. Germline V gives CDR1 MNHEY, CDR2 SVGAGI. Trimming took 5 bases from V and 7 from J; bases not matched to a gene: 8. Breast cancer patients provided tissue from their axillary draining lymph nodes. The table lists this clonotype with a few counts. Its cognate antigen is unknown. Broader study findings: Data only fit, rather than demonstrated, lymph node origin of most tumor T cells. Data fit most tumor T cells coming from lymph node, expanding in tumor.

Sequences were obtained from axillary lymph node tissue. The chain employs TRBV6-5 and TRBJ2-2; 9 positions agree with TRBD1. This receptor was identified in a female donor with breast cancer. Some clones in this sample may be carry-over from other donors' samples. The CDR3 bases are TGTGCCAGCAGTGCTGACAGGGGGGGTGGCGGGGAGCTGTTTTTT. Its protein product is CASSADRGGGGELFF.